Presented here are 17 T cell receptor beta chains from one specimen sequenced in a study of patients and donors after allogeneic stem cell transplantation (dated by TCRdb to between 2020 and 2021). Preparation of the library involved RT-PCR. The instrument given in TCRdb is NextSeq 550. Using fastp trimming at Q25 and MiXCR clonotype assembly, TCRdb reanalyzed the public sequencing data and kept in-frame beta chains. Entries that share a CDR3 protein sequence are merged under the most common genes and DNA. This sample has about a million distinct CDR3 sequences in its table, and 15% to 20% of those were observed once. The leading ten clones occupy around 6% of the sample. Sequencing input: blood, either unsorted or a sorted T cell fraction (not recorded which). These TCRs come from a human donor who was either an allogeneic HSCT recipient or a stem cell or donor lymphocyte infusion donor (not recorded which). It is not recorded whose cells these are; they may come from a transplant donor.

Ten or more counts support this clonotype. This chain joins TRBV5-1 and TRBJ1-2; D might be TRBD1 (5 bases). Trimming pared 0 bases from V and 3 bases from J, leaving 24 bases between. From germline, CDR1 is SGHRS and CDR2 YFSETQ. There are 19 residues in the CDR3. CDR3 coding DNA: TGCGCCAGCAGCTTGGCCCCCCTCGACAGACTTGTTTTACACTATGGCTACACCTTC. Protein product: CASSLAPLDRLVLHYGYTF.

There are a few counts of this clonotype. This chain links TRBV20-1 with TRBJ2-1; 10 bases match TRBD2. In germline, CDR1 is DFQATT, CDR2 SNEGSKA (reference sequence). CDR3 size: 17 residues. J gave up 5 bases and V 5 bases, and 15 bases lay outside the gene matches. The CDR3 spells CSAETLAGGDSDNEQFF. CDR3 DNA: TGCAGTGCTGAAACATTAGCGGGAGGAGATTCCGACAATGAGCAGTTCTTC.

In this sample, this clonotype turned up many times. CDR3 DNA sequence: TGTGCCAGCAGTCAGGGACCACTGGCAGCTTTCTTT. It encodes CASSQGPLAAFF. The V call is TRBV12-3 or TRBV12-4, the J call TRBJ1-1; possibly TRBD1 for D (5 bases). Between the trimmed V and J ends, which lost 5 bases and 10 bases, there was a span of 14 bases. The CDR3 loop spans 12 amino acids.

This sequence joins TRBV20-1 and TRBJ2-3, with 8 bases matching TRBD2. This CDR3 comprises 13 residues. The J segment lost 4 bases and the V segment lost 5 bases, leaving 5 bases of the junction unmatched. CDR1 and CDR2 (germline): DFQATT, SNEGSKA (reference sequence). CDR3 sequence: CSAHGLAADTQYF. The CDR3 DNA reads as TGCAGTGCTCACGGACTAGCCGCAGATACGCAGTATTTT.

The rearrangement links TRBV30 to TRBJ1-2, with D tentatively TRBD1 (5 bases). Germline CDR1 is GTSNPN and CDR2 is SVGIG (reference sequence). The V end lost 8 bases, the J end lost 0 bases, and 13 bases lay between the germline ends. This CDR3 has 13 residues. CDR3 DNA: TGTGCCCTCCGACAGTCCCCTAACTATGGCTACACCTTC. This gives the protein CALRQSPNYGYTF.

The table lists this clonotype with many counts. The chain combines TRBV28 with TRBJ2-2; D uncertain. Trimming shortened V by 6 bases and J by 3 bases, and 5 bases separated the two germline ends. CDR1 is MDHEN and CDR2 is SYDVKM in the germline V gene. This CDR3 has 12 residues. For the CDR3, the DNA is TGTGCCAGCAGGGTCGACACCGGGGAGCTGTTTTTT. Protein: CASRVDTGELFF.

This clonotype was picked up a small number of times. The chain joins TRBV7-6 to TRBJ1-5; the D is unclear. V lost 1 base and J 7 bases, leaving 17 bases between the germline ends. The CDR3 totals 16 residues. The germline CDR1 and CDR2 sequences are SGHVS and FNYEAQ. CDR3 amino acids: CASSLEVGRSPQPQHF. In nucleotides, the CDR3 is TGTGCCAGCAGCTTAGAAGTTGGCAGGTCGCCCCAGCCCCAGCATTTT. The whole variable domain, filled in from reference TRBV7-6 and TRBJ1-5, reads GAGVSQSPRYKVTKRGQDVALRCDPISGHVSLYWYRQALGQGPEFLTYFNYEAQQDKSGLPNDRFSAERPEGSISTLTIQRTEQRDSAMYRCASSLEVGRSPQPQHFGDGTRLSIL.

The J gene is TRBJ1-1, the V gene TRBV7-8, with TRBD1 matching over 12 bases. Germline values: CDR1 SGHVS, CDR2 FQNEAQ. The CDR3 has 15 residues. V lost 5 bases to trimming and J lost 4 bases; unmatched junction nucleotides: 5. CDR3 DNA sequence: TGTGCCAGCAGCGCTGGGACAGGGGGCCTCACTGAAGCTTTCTTT. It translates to CASSAGTGGLTEAFF.

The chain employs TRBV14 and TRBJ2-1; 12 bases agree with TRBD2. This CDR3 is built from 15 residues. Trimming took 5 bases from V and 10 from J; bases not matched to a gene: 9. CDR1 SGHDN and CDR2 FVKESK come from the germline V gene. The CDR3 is CASSWGLAGGREQFF. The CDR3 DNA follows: TGTGCCAGCAGCTGGGGACTAGCGGGCGGTCGGGAGCAGTTCTTC.

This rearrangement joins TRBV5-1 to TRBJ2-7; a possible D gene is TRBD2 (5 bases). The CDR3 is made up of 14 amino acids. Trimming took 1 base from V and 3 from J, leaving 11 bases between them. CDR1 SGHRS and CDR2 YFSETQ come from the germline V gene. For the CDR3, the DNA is TGCGCCAGCAGCTTGATGGGAGACGTCTACGAGCAGTACTTC. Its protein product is CASSLMGDVYEQYF.

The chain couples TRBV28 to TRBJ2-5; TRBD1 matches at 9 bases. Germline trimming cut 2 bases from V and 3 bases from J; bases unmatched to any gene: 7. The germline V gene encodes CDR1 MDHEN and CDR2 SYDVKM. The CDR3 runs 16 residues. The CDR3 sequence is CASSLLPGQGKETQYF. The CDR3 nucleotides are TGTGCCAGCAGTTTACTTCCGGGACAGGGTAAAGAGACCCAGTACTTC.

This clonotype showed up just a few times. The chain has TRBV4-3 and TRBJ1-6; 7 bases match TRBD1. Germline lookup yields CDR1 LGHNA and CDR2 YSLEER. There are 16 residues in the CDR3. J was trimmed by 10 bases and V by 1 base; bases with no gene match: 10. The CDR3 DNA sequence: TGCGCCAGCAGCCAAGTAACAGGGGAAAGAGGCTCACCCCTCCACTTT. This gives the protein CASSQVTGERGSPLHF.

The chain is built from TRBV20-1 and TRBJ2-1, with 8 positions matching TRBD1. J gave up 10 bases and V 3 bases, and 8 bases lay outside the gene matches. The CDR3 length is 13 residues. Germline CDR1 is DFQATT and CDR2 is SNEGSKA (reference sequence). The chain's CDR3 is CSASHRGNEEQFF. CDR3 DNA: TGCAGTGCTAGTCACAGGGGGAACGAGGAGCAGTTCTTC.

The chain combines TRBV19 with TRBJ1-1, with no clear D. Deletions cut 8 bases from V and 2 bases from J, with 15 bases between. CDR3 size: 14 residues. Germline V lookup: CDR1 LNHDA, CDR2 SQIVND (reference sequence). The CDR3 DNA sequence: TGTGCCAGTCTCCCGGGTCGCCATAACACTGAAGCTTTCTTT. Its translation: CASLPGRHNTEAFF.

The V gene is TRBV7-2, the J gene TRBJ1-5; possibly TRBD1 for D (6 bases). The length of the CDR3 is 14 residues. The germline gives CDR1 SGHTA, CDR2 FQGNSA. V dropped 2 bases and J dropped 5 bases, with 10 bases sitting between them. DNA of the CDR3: TGTGCCAGCAGCTTATTGCAGGGGTATCAGCCCCAGCATTTT. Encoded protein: CASSLLQGYQPQHF. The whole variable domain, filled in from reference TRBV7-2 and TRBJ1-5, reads GAGVSQSPSNKVTEKGKDVELRCDPISGHTALYWYRQSLGQGLEFLIYFQGNSAPDKSGLPSDRFSAERTGGSVSTLTIQRTQQEDSAVYLCASSLLQGYQPQHFGDGTRLSIL.

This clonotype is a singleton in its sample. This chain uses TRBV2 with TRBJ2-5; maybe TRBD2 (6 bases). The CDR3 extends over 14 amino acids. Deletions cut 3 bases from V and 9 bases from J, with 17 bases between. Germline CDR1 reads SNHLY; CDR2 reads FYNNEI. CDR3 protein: CASSEFRLAWAQYF. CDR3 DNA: TGTGCCAGCAGTGAGTTTAGGCTAGCGTGGGCCCAGTACTTC. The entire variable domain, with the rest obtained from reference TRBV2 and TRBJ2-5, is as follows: EPEVTQTPSHQVTQMGQEVILRCVPISNHLYFYWYRQILGQKVEFLVSFYNNEISEKSEIFDDQFSVERPDGSNFTLKIRSTKLEDSAMYFCASSEFRLAWAQYFGPGTRLLVL.

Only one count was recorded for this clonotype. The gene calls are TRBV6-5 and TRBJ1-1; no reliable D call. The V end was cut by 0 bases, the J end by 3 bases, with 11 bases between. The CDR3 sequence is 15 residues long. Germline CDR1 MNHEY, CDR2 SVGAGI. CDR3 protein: CASSYSSERDTEAFF. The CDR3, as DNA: TGTGCCAGCAGTTACTCGTCAGAGAGGGACACTGAAGCTTTCTTT.